Listed here are 30 T cell receptor beta chains from one sample, sequenced in a study of T-cell reconstitution after alpha-beta-depleted transplantation in children. TCRbeta library construction was performed incorporating unique molecular identifiers. TCRdb re-called the PCR reads through MiXCR, storing one row per CDR3 protein. The sample lists roughly 300,000 distinct CDR3 sequences, more than 9% seen once, with about 9.5% in the top ten. Source: PBMCs from the stem cell graft donor, taken from the stem cell graft. The receptors stem from a human donor who donated a stem cell graft to a child with SCID.

There are a few counts of this clonotype. This rearrangement joins TRBV29-1 to TRBJ1-2; no clear D gene. The germline V gene has CDR1 SQVTM and CDR2 ANQGSEA. V gave up 6 bases and J gave up 5 bases, with 13 bases separating them. The CDR3 extends over 12 amino acids. The DNA for the CDR3 is TGCAGCGTGGACCTCGTGGGTTATGGCTACACCTTC. Translated: CSVDLVGYGYTF.

There are many counts of this clonotype. The CDR3 loop reads CSVEDLRQEKTQYF. CDR3 bases: TGCAGCGTTGAAGATCTTCGACAGGAAAAGACCCAGTACTTC. This rearrangement joins TRBV29-1 to TRBJ2-5, with a possible D match to TRBD1 (6 bases). CDR3 length: 14 residues. Germline V gene sequence: CDR1 SQVTM, CDR2 ANQGSEA. Deletions cut 0 bases from V and 6 bases from J, with 14 bases between.

The chain has TRBV5-1 and TRBJ2-1, with 8 bases that match TRBD1. The J segment lost 3 bases and the V segment lost 4 bases, leaving 3 bases of the junction unmatched. The germline V gene encodes CDR1 SGHRS and CDR2 YFSETQ. The CDR3 runs to 14 residues. CDR3 DNA sequence: TGCGCCAGCAGCCCGGGACAGGACTACAATGAGCAGTTCTTC. Protein: CASSPGQDYNEQFF. Complete variable domain (other parts from reference TRBV5-1 and TRBJ2-1): KAGVTQTPRYLIKTRGQQVTLSCSPISGHRSVSWYQQTPGQGLQFLFEYFSETQRNKGNFPGRFSGRQFSNSRSEMNVSTLELGDSALYLCASSPGQDYNEQFFGPGTRLTVL.

This chain joins TRBV12-3 or TRBV12-4 and TRBJ1-6; a possible D gene is TRBD1 (6 bases). Trimming stripped 1 base from V and 7 bases from J, with 14 bases between. The CDR3 covers 16 residues. CDR3 sequence reads: CASSLGGGGSNSPLHF. CDR3 DNA: TGTGCCAGCAGTTTAGGTGGGGGCGGCTCGAATTCACCCCTCCACTTT.

This clonotype appeared many times. This sequence joins TRBV20-1 and TRBJ2-7; 11 bases map to TRBD1. The V gene's germline CDR1 is DFQATT and CDR2 SNEGSKA (reference sequence). V was pared by 5 bases and J by 7 bases, with 13 bases of the junction left unmatched. This CDR3 contains 15 residues. CDR3 sequence: CSADEDGTGGGEQYF. The DNA for the CDR3 is TGCAGTGCTGACGAAGACGGGACAGGGGGAGGGGAGCAGTACTTC.

This clonotype was counted a few times. The chain employs TRBV9 and TRBJ2-4; TRBD2 aligns across 7 bases. With 0 bases clipped from V and 1 base from J, the junction kept 7 bases outside the gene matches. Germline lookup yields CDR1 SGDLS and CDR2 YYNGEE. The CDR3 is made up of 17 amino acids. The CDR3 loop reads CASSVADPGGAKNIQYF. The CDR3 coding sequence is TGTGCCAGCAGCGTAGCAGACCCGGGAGGCGCCAAAAACATTCAGTACTTC. Filled out from reference TRBV9 and TRBJ2-4, the complete variable domain reads DSGVTQTPKHLITATGQRVTLRCSPRSGDLSVYWYQQSLDQGLQFLIQYYNGEERAKGNILERFSAQQFPDLHSELNLSSLELGDSALYFCASSVADPGGAKNIQYFGAGTRLSVL.

The genes are TRBV5-5 and TRBJ2-2; no clear D. V was cut by 0 bases and J by 3 bases, with 6 bases left in between. Germline V gene data show CDR1 as SGHKS and CDR2 as YYEKEE (reference sequence). This CDR3 region has 14 residues. This CDR3 is CASSLEGDTGELFF. CDR3 nucleotides: TGTGCCAGCAGCTTGGAAGGAGACACCGGGGAGCTGTTTTTT.

This clonotype was seen a few times. CDR3 bases: TGTGCCAGCAGTCGAGGGTTTCCAGCTTTCTTT. Its protein product is CASSRGFPAFF. This rearrangement joins TRBV28 to TRBJ1-1; no reliable D call. The CDR3 has 11 residues. With 5 bases removed from V and 10 bases from J, the gap between germline ends came to 11 bases. Germline-derived CDR1 and CDR2 are MDHEN and SYDVKM.

The chain is built from TRBV12-3 or TRBV12-4 and TRBJ1-5; 10 bases line up with TRBD1. The CDR3 is 15 amino acids. Germline trimming cut 5 bases from V and 4 bases from J; bases unmatched to any gene: 5. The chain's CDR3 is CASSPGTGENQPQHF. The CDR3 DNA reads TGTGCCAGCAGTCCCGGGACAGGGGAGAATCAGCCCCAGCATTTT.

This clonotype was picked up a small number of times. The chain joins TRBV12-3 or TRBV12-4 to TRBJ2-7, with D perhaps matching TRBD1 (6 bases). This CDR3 comprises 13 residues. The ends were cut back, 5 bases at V and 4 bases at J, with 12 bases in the middle. CDR3 nucleotides: TGTGCCAGCAGTCCAACAGGGAAGTACGAGCAGTACTTC. It is translated as CASSPTGKYEQYF.

The V call is TRBV27, the J call TRBJ1-1; D ambiguous. Per the germline V gene, CDR1 is MNHEY and CDR2 is SMNVEV (reference sequence). The CDR3 has 17 amino acids. Trimming took off 1 base at V and 1 base at J, with 16 bases between the two ends. CDR3 sequence (DNA): TGTGCCAGCAGTTTATTCGGTCGGTGGGGTCGGAACACTGAAGCTTTCTTT. It translates to CASSLFGRWGRNTEAFF.

This chain joins TRBV9 and TRBJ2-3; 9 bases fit TRBD2. The V gene's germline CDR1 is SGDLS and CDR2 YYNGEE. This CDR3 region has 15 residues. Trimming took 2 bases from V and 2 from J; bases not matched to a gene: 3. CDR3 nucleotide sequence: TGTGCCAGCAGCGTTAGCGGGGGACCCACAGATACGCAGTATTTT. Its protein product is CASSVSGGPTDTQYF.

There are a few counts of this clonotype. V and J are TRBV12-3 or TRBV12-4 and TRBJ2-2; 7 bases fit TRBD1. V gave up 6 bases and J gave up 2 bases; unmatched junction bases: 3. CDR3 length: 14 amino acids. The CDR3 DNA reads TGTGCCAGCAGGGGACAGCTTAACACCGGGGAGCTGTTTTTT. The encoded protein is CASRGQLNTGELFF.

This clonotype turned up a few times. J is TRBJ2-7 and V is TRBV5-1; D possibly matches TRBD1 or TRBD2 (6 bases each). The CDR3 runs 13 residues. In germline, CDR1 is SGHRS, CDR2 YFSETQ. The V and J ends lost 4 bases and 7 bases respectively, with 15 bases between them. The DNA for the CDR3 is TGCGCCAGCAGCACAAAGGAGGGGGGAGAGCAGTACTTC. Residues: CASSTKEGGEQYF.

The genes are TRBV5-1 and TRBJ2-7, with a weak D call TRBD1 (6 bases). The CDR3 extends over 14 amino acids. CDR1 and CDR2 (germline): SGHRS, YFSETQ. V was pared by 5 bases and J by 1 base, with 13 bases between. CDR3 coding DNA: TGCGCCAGCAGGGACGGACAGCGTTCCTACGAGCAGTACTTC. Residues: CASRDGQRSYEQYF.

This clonotype showed up many times. The V and J genes are TRBV7-6 and TRBJ2-7, with D possibly TRBD2 on 6 matching bases. V lost 3 bases, J lost 0 bases, and 9 bases lay in between. The CDR3 has 14 amino acids. Germline lookup yields CDR1 SGHVS and CDR2 FNYEAQ. The CDR3: CASSFGLNSYEQYF. The DNA for the CDR3 is TGTGCCAGCAGCTTCGGACTAAACTCCTACGAGCAGTACTTC.

This chain joins TRBV20-1 and TRBJ2-1; TRBD1 aligns across 7 bases. V gave up 0 bases and J gave up 8 bases; unmatched junction bases: 10. Per the germline V gene, CDR1 is DFQATT and CDR2 is SNEGSKA (reference sequence). The CDR3 runs 15 residues. The CDR3 DNA reads TGCAGTGCTAGAGATGCGAGACAGGGTGGGGATGAGCAGTTCTTC. As protein: CSARDARQGGDEQFF.

This clonotype occurred a few times. This chain connects TRBV20-1 to TRBJ1-4; a weak D match, TRBD1 (5 bases). Germline CDR1 is DFQATT and CDR2 is SNEGSKA (reference sequence). The CDR3 is 15 amino acids. V was shortened by 3 bases and J by 10 bases, with 21 bases between the two germline ends. This CDR3 is CSASVPGASRGKLFF. The CDR3 nucleotides are TGCAGTGCTAGTGTTCCGGGAGCTTCAAGGGGAAAACTGTTTTTT.

J is TRBJ1-1 and V is TRBV19, with TRBD1 matching over 9 bases. CDR1 LNHDA and CDR2 SQIVND come from the germline V gene (reference sequence). This CDR3 contains 16 residues. V lost 5 bases to trimming and J lost 4 bases; unmatched junction nucleotides: 11. The CDR3 reads CASSLTGGRGITEAFF. CDR3 in DNA: TGTGCCAGTAGTCTTACAGGGGGCAGAGGGATCACTGAAGCTTTCTTT.

This clonotype has only a few counts. This chain connects TRBV19 to TRBJ2-5; D perhaps matches TRBD1 (6 bases). The length of the CDR3 is 11 residues. Germline V gene sequence: CDR1 LNHDA, CDR2 SQIVND (reference sequence). Trimming pared 5 bases from V and 11 bases from J, leaving 12 bases between. The CDR3 DNA follows: TGTGCCAGTAGTTCTCGTGACAGGCAGTACTTC. Protein sequence: CASSSRDRQYF.

This sequence joins TRBV29-1 and TRBJ2-1, with D unclear. V was trimmed by 6 bases and J by 9 bases, leaving 3 bases between them. The CDR3 is 8 amino acids. CDR1 SQVTM and CDR2 ANQGSEA come from the germline V gene. The CDR3 spells CSVSEQFF. The CDR3 bases are TGCAGCGTGAGTGAGCAGTTCTTC.

The rearrangement joins TRBV9 to TRBJ1-1; D might be TRBD1 (5 bases). The V end lost 3 bases, the J end lost 7 bases, and 16 bases lay between the germline ends. In germline, CDR1 is SGDLS, CDR2 YYNGEE. The CDR3 length is 14 residues. For the CDR3, the DNA is TGTGCCAGCAGCGAGTCCCCGCGGGGCCGTGAAGCTTTCTTT. Its protein is CASSESPRGREAFF. The full variable domain, completed using reference TRBV9 and TRBJ1-1, is DSGVTQTPKHLITATGQRVTLRCSPRSGDLSVYWYQQSLDQGLQFLIQYYNGEERAKGNILERFSAQQFPDLHSELNLSSLELGDSALYFCASSESPRGREAFFGQGTRLTVV.

This clonotype was found a few times. The genes are TRBV12-3 or TRBV12-4 and TRBJ1-1; 8 bases fit TRBD1. The CDR3 loop spans 15 amino acids. V lost 6 bases, J lost 1 base, and 7 bases stayed unmatched. The DNA of the CDR3 is TGTGCCAGCAGCGCACGAACAGGGGGGAACACTGAAGCTTTCTTT. Encoded protein: CASSARTGGNTEAFF.

This clonotype was recorded at least ten times. This chain uses TRBV21-1 with TRBJ2-7. TRBV21-1 constitutes a pseudogene. There are 17 residues in the CDR3. Here the CDR3 reads CASGSAEVSRRKDEQYF. CDR3 nucleotides: TGTGCCAGCGGATCCGCCGAGGTGAGCAGGCGAAAGGACGAGCAGTACTTC.

This clonotype was seen a few times. The J gene is TRBJ2-7, the V gene TRBV3-1; D is ambiguous. V lost 1 base and J lost 2, with 9 bases in between. There are 14 residues in the CDR3. Germline V gene lookup returns CDR1 LGHDT and CDR2 YNNKEL (reference sequence). In DNA, the CDR3 is TGTGCCAGCAGCCAAGGGACGTCAGCCTACGAGCAGTACTTC. It encodes CASSQGTSAYEQYF.

Ten or more counts support this clonotype. CDR3 protein: CASSLGTGKRSGELFF. CDR3 sequence (DNA): TGTGCCAGCAGCTTAGGAACCGGGAAACGATCTGGGGAGCTGTTTTTT. J is TRBJ2-2 and V is TRBV11-3; possibly TRBD2 for D (5 bases). Germline V gene data show CDR1 as SGHNT and CDR2 as YENEEA. The V end was cut by 1 base, the J end by 8 bases, with 17 bases between. The CDR3 totals 16 residues.

This clonotype was seen more than once but under ten times. The rearrangement joins TRBV7-2 to TRBJ2-3; 8 nucleotides align to TRBD1. The CDR3 runs 15 residues. Losses at the gene ends were 2 bases for V and 9 bases for J; bases not matched to a gene: 10. Germline lookup yields CDR1 SGHTA and CDR2 FQGNSA. CDR3 residues: CASSLFQGALGTQYF. DNA for the CDR3: TGTGCCAGCAGCTTATTCCAGGGGGCGCTTGGCACGCAGTATTTT.

V is TRBV19 and J is TRBJ2-3; 9 nucleotides line up with TRBD1. V lost 1 base and J lost 4; bases outside the gene matches: 6. CDR1 LNHDA and CDR2 SQIVND come from the germline V gene (reference sequence). The CDR3 extends over 16 amino acids. CDR3 sequence reads: CASSIANRGLADTQYF. The CDR3 coding sequence is TGTGCCAGTAGTATAGCCAACAGGGGGCTTGCAGATACGCAGTATTTT.

This clonotype showed up just a few times. The chain has TRBV5-1 and TRBJ1-2, with D perhaps matching TRBD1 (6 bases). Germline CDR1 and CDR2: SGHRS and YFSETQ. The CDR3 has 15 residues. Trimming took off 0 bases at V and 4 bases at J, with 13 bases between the two ends. CDR3: CASSLGLDRIYGYTF. CDR3 sequence (DNA): TGCGCCAGCAGCTTGGGCTTGGACAGAATCTATGGCTACACCTTC.

This clonotype occurred a few times. V gene TRBV20-1 combines with J gene TRBJ2-7, with 7 bases matching TRBD2. This CDR3 has 16 amino acids. CDR1 is DFQATT and CDR2 is SNEGSKA in the germline V gene (reference sequence). Trimming removed 2 bases from V and 4 bases from J; junction bases left unmatched: 14. The CDR3 region is CSARPPGGGVRYEQYF. The CDR3 DNA is TGCAGTGCTAGACCTCCCGGCGGGGGTGTAAGGTACGAGCAGTACTTC.